This TCR beta chain was identified during a study of blood T cell repertoires in COVID-19. Overall study context: Both acute and convalescent COVID-19 samples were obtained from the United States, Italy and Spain.

Per the study methods: Reference gene primer amplification yielded estimated nucleated cell counts. TCRdb's copy holds only in-frame clones and misses some; the assay was immunoSEQ multiplex PCR. The V and J calls and clone size are taken from that table; D and trimming were inferred from the DNA. The sample shows some 160,000 clones, 85% to 90% of them seen only once. The germline CDR1 and CDR2 sequences are ENHRY and SYGVKD. Trimming at V came to 11 bases and at J to 8 bases, leaving 6 bases not matched to a gene. This CDR3 contains 12 residues. This TCR derives from a man over 45 who had recovered from COVID-19. The rearrangement joins TRBV10-3 to TRBJ2-1; 10 positions agree with TRBD1. Source material: peripheral blood. Here the CDR3 DNA reads TGTGCCTCGGGACAGGGGAGGTATGAGCAGTTCTTC. This sequence encodes CASGQGRYEQFF.